This T cell receptor beta chain was sequenced for a study of blood T cell repertoires in COVID-19. The overall study: T cells, B-cell-depleted T cells, or PBMCs provided the cDNA or gDNA that served as material.

Recruits, aged about 18 to 89 years, lived in 24 US areas. Cohorts were assigned according to the clinical history that participants reported. CDR1 and CDR2 from the germline V gene are LNHDA and SQIVND (reference sequence). CDR3 length equals 14 residues. The V and J ends lost 2 bases and 9 bases, in that order; junction bases with no gene match: 7. Clones were sequenced by immunoSEQ multiplex PCR, and TCRdb holds only the in-frame ones, with some missing. There are 300,000 to 500,000 clones in the sample; roughly 90% occur only once, and about 2.1% lies in the top ten. This chain joins TRBV19 and TRBJ1-5, with 7 bases that match TRBD1. This TCR was recovered from a woman in her thirties or forties with acute COVID-19. The specimen sequenced was PBMCs or T cells enriched from blood (not recorded which). The CDR3 protein is CASSISETGRPQHF. The CDR3 coding sequence is TGTGCCAGTAGTATATCGGAGACAGGGAGGCCCCAGCATTTT.